This TCR beta chain was sequenced for a study of post-analysis software for immune sequencing data. Study-level findings and limits: TRBV segments more frequent in patients than in controls numbered roughly 5 and included TRBV5-6, TRBV5-1 and TRBV20-1.

Notes on this clonotype: What it binds is unknown.

CDR1 and CDR2 (germline): LGHDT, YNNKEL (reference sequence). V shed 5 bases and J 4 bases; nucleotides not matched to a gene: 5. The CDR3 is made up of 14 amino acids. Unique-molecular-identifier-tagged TCR beta cDNA libraries were used. TCRdb reanalysed the PCR reads using MiXCR and keeps one entry per CDR3 protein. Among over 700,000 distinct CDR3 sequences, 25% to 30% were seen once, and the ten largest hold roughly 0.57%. The TCR comes from a girl aged 10-17 years with multiple sclerosis. Sequenced sample: blood. V and J are TRBV3-1 and TRBJ2-1, with TRBD2 matching over 7 bases. The CDR3 sequence is CASSGQRGYNEQFF. The CDR3, as DNA: TGTGCCAGCAGCGGTCAGCGGGGATACAATGAGCAGTTCTTC.